This T cell receptor beta chain was recovered during a study of OX40 agonist ivuxolimab in advanced cancers. Background on the study: With a range of 23 to 79, age averaged approximately 54 years, and more than 75% were male.

Clones were sequenced by immunoSEQ multiplex PCR, and TCRdb holds only the in-frame ones, with some missing. The profile shows about 120,000 clones, around 87% of them singletons. The CDR3 is made up of 16 amino acids. V lost 4 bases and J lost 1, with 15 bases in between. Germline values: CDR1 SEHNR, CDR2 FQNEAQ (reference sequence). This sequence was found in an adult with an advanced solid tumor such as melanoma, head and neck, liver or kidney cancer. Source: CD4+ or CD8+ T cells sorted from blood, taken in a trial of the OX40 agonist ivuxolimab. The chain joins TRBV7-9 to TRBJ2-3, with D tentatively TRBD1 or TRBD2 (6 bases each). The CDR3 reads CASSSQRGPGTDTQYF. The CDR3 DNA is TGTGCCAGCAGCTCCCAACGGGGGCCTGGCACAGATACGCAGTATTTT. Supplemented by reference TRBV7-9 and TRBJ2-3, the full variable domain reads DTGVSQNPRHKITKRGQNVTFRCDPISEHNRLYWYRQTLGQGPEFLTYFQNEAQLEKSRLLSDRFSAERPKGSFSTLEIQRTEQGDSAMYLCASSSQRGPGTDTQYFGPGTRLTVL.